This T cell receptor beta chain was recorded in a study of CD4+ T cells in melanoma. The CDR3 runs 17 residues. Looked up from germline, CDR1 is SGHDT and CDR2 is YYEEEE. V lost 0 bases to trimming and J lost 5 bases, with 20 bases between them. Findings of the study overall: Neoantigen-specific CD4+ T cells in melanoma reportedly had diverse differentiation states. CD8+ T cell, macrophage and B cell function reportedly correlated with neoantigen-specific CD4+ T cells.

Generated by immunoSEQ multiplex PCR, the TCRdb table keeps only in-frame clones and is missing some. The table records around 110,000 clones, 92% of them present only once. This clone was detected once. Antigen specificity is unknown. Sequencing was done on a sample of peripheral blood. The chain combines TRBV5-6 with TRBJ2-5, with a possible D match to TRBD1 (6 bases). This sequence was found in a human donor with melanoma. Written as DNA, the CDR3 is TGTGCCAGCAGCTTGGTGGACAGAATGGACGCGGAGGAGACCCAGTACTTC. Its protein product is CASSLVDRMDAEETQYF.